The 21 T cell receptor beta chains below come from one sample, sequenced in a study of shared clonotypes between healthy human individuals. The data were produced by immunoSEQ multiplex PCR, yet TCRdb's version contains in-frame clones alone and is incomplete. Of some 900,000 clones listed, around 80% were seen once; the top ten hold roughly 1.5%. Sequences were obtained from memory CD4+ T cells sorted from blood. Subset defined: CD45RA-negative fraction. These receptors were obtained from a man aged 18 to 30 in good health.

This clone was found once. The rearrangement joins TRBV6-4 to TRBJ2-7; 7 bases fit TRBD2. The CDR3 covers 18 residues. Germline values: CDR1 MRHNA, CDR2 SNTAGT. The V gene end was trimmed by 5 bases and the J gene end by 6 bases; junction bases not matched to a gene: 22. As DNA, the CDR3 is TGTGCCAGCAGTTACCAGACTAGCAACGAATCCCTGGGGTTCGAGCAGTACTTC. It is translated as CASSYQTSNESLGFEQYF.

This clone was observed a few times. The chain has TRBV6-5 and TRBJ1-1; 7 bases fit TRBD1. Per the germline V gene, CDR1 is MNHEY and CDR2 is SVGAGI. V shed 6 bases and J 10 bases; nucleotides not matched to a gene: 11. This CDR3 is built from 13 residues. The CDR3 region is CASSPAGTAGAFF. DNA for the CDR3: TGTGCCAGCAGCCCGGCTGGGACAGCGGGAGCTTTCTTT.

There are a few counts of this clone. The chain has TRBV7-8 and TRBJ2-2; no reliable D call. The V gene lost 4 bases and the J gene lost 4 bases, with 7 bases spanning the gap. The CDR3 totals 13 residues. Per germline, CDR1 SGHVS and CDR2 FQNEAQ. The CDR3 nucleotides are TGTGCCAGCAGCTCCTTTAGCACCGGGGAGCTGTTTTTT. It codes for CASSSFSTGELFF.

This clone was observed a few times. The chain combines TRBV5-6 with TRBJ1-6, with D perhaps TRBD1 (5 bases). CDR1 SGHDT and CDR2 YYEEEE come from the germline V gene. The CDR3 has 15 residues. V lost 0 bases, J lost 9 bases, and 13 bases lay in between. CDR3 region: CASSLGPAGGSPLHF. In nucleotides, the CDR3 is TGTGCCAGCAGCTTGGGTCCGGCCGGGGGTTCACCCCTCCACTTT.

The chain combines TRBV5-6 with TRBJ2-7; D is perhaps TRBD1 (5 bases). The V end was cut by 4 bases, the J end by 0 bases, with 20 bases between. The CDR3 consists of 17 residues. CDR1 and CDR2 from the germline V gene are SGHDT and YYEEEE. CDR3 sequence (DNA): TGTGCCAGCAGCGACAGATCGACGCAACTCAGCTCCTACGAGCAGTACTTC. Translation: CASSDRSTQLSSYEQYF.

This clone was counted at least ten times. The chain links TRBV29-1 to TRBJ2-1, with 7 bases identical to TRBD2. The CDR3 is made up of 13 amino acids. The germline V gene encodes CDR1 SQVTM and CDR2 ANQGSEA. V lost 1 base to trimming and J lost 9 bases; unmatched junction nucleotides: 6. The CDR3 nucleotides read TGCAGCGTTGAAGCTGGACTAGTATCTGAGCAGTTCTTC. Translating it yields CSVEAGLVSEQFF.

The chain uses TRBV30 and TRBJ2-7; D unclear. From germline, CDR1 is GTSNPN and CDR2 SVGIG (reference sequence). The CDR3 loop spans 12 amino acids. V was clipped by 1 base and J by 4 bases, with 8 bases between them. The CDR3 loop is CAWSEERYEQYF. In DNA, the CDR3 is TGTGCCTGGAGTGAAGAACGGTACGAGCAGTACTTC.

This chain joins TRBV5-1 and TRBJ2-5; D is perhaps TRBD2 (5 bases). From germline, CDR1 is SGHRS and CDR2 YFSETQ. V dropped 2 bases and J dropped 2 bases, with 10 bases sitting between them. This CDR3 has 14 amino acids. The CDR3 region has the DNA TGCGCCAGCAGCTTCCCGGGAATTCAAGAGACCCAGTACTTC. This sequence encodes CASSFPGIQETQYF.

This chain connects TRBV11-1 to TRBJ2-2, with 8 positions matching TRBD1. Germline V gives CDR1 SGHAT, CDR2 FQDESV (reference sequence). J lost 4 bases, V lost 2 bases, and 6 bases had no gene match. The CDR3 totals 16 residues. The CDR3: CASSLWQGAGTGELFF. CDR3 DNA sequence: TGTGCCAGCAGCTTATGGCAGGGGGCGGGCACCGGGGAGCTGTTTTTT.

The V gene is TRBV6-4, the J gene TRBJ2-7; perhaps D is TRBD1 or TRBD2 (5 bases each). The CDR3 extends over 13 amino acids. Trimming shortened V by 6 bases and J by 5 bases, and 14 bases separated the two germline ends. From germline, CDR1 is MRHNA and CDR2 SNTAGT. CDR3 amino acids: CASSRERGHEQYF. CDR3 in DNA: TGTGCCAGCAGCCGCGAGAGGGGCCACGAGCAGTACTTC.

This chain links TRBV4-1 with TRBJ2-5; 7 bases line up with TRBD1. Per the germline V gene, CDR1 is MGHRA and CDR2 is YSYEKL. After removal of 2 bases from V and 5 bases from J, the junction contained 8 bases not matched to a gene. The CDR3 totals 15 residues. For the CDR3, the DNA is TGCGCCAGCAGCCAACTCCCGGGACAGCGGGAGACCCAGTACTTC. It is translated as CASSQLPGQRETQYF.

J is TRBJ2-7 and V is TRBV30; TRBD1 matches 8 bases. The length of the CDR3 is 12 residues. J was trimmed by 6 bases and V by 2 bases; bases with no gene match: 3. CDR1 is GTSNPN, CDR2 SVGIG, per germline (reference sequence). The CDR3 DNA reads TGTGCCTGGAGTAGGGACAGGCGCGAGCAGTACTTC. As protein: CAWSRDRREQYF.

V gene TRBV7-6 combines with J gene TRBJ2-3; no reliable D call. The CDR3 spans 13 residues. The germline V and J ends were trimmed by 4 bases and 3 bases, with 8 bases remaining between them. Germline V gene lookup returns CDR1 SGHVS and CDR2 FNYEAQ. CDR3 residues: CASSSDETDTQYF. Written as DNA, the CDR3 is TGTGCCAGCAGCTCGGACGAAACAGATACGCAGTATTTT.

The V and J genes are TRBV9 and TRBJ1-2; TRBD1 might be the D (6 bases). This CDR3 has 13 residues. V was pared by 3 bases and J by 3 bases, with 9 bases between. Germline V gene lookup returns CDR1 SGDLS and CDR2 YYNGEE. The chain's CDR3 is CASSAHRDYGYTF. CDR3 nucleotide sequence: TGTGCCAGCAGCGCCCACAGGGACTATGGCTACACCTTC.

The V gene is TRBV5-1, the J gene TRBJ1-5; D possibly corresponds to TRBD1 (6 bases). CDR1 and CDR2 (germline): SGHRS, YFSETQ. The CDR3 consists of 14 residues. V was shortened by 2 bases and J by 5 bases, with 11 bases between the two germline ends. In DNA, the CDR3 is TGCGCCAGCAGCTTTACGGGGGGCGATCAGCCCCAGCATTTT. Translation: CASSFTGGDQPQHF.

Only one count was recorded for this clone. V and J are TRBV28 and TRBJ2-7; D is uncertain. CDR3 length: 13 amino acids. The V gene's germline CDR1 is MDHEN and CDR2 SYDVKM. V was clipped by 6 bases and J by 5 bases, with 14 bases between them. In DNA, the CDR3 is TGTGCCAGCAGGGAGACAAGGGCTAACGAGCAGTACTTC. Translating gives CASRETRANEQYF.

In regard to this clone: The sample holds other DNA sequences that translate to the same CDR3. CDR3 in DNA: TGTGCCAGCAGTTATTCGGGGACAGGGTCCTACGAGCAGTACTTC. Translation: CASSYSGTGSYEQYF. The V and J genes are TRBV6-6 and TRBJ2-7; TRBD1 aligns across 9 bases. J lost 1 base, V lost 3 bases, and 4 bases had no gene match. The CDR3 covers 15 residues. Germline CDR1 MNHNY, CDR2 SVGAGI (reference sequence).

This chain connects TRBV14 to TRBJ1-1, with TRBD1 matching 8 bases. From germline, CDR1 is SGHDN and CDR2 FVKESK. The V gene end was trimmed by 4 bases and the J gene end by 5 bases; junction bases not matched to a gene: 9. The CDR3 is 15 residues long. The CDR3 sequence: CASSRDSGGRTEAFF. CDR3 bases: TGTGCCAGCAGCCGAGACTCAGGGGGCCGGACTGAAGCTTTCTTT.

The V call is TRBV7-2, the J call TRBJ2-5, with D perhaps matching TRBD1 (6 bases). The CDR3 is 14 amino acids. Germline loops: CDR1 SGHTA, CDR2 FQGNSA. V was clipped by 2 bases and J by 2 bases, with 9 bases between them. The CDR3 protein is CASSLFRGQETQYF. In DNA form, the CDR3 reads TGTGCCAGCAGCTTATTCAGGGGACAAGAGACCCAGTACTTC.

The chain is built from TRBV27 and TRBJ1-5, with a weak D call TRBD1 (6 bases). Per the germline V gene, CDR1 is MNHEY and CDR2 is SMNVEV (reference sequence). V was trimmed by 3 bases and J by 4 bases, leaving 13 bases between them. The CDR3 loop spans 15 amino acids. In DNA form, the CDR3 reads TGTGCCAGCAGTTTTGGCAGGGGTGAGAATCAGCCCCAGCATTTT. It is translated as CASSFGRGENQPQHF.

The CDR3 is CASSLSRGRITEAFF. Here the CDR3 DNA reads TGTGCCAGCAGTCTCTCAAGAGGAAGGATCACTGAAGCTTTCTTT. The chain couples TRBV28 to TRBJ1-1; D unresolved. CDR1 is MDHEN, CDR2 SYDVKM, per germline. CDR3 length: 15 amino acids. Between the trimmed V and J ends, which lost 5 bases and 4 bases, there was a span of 17 bases.